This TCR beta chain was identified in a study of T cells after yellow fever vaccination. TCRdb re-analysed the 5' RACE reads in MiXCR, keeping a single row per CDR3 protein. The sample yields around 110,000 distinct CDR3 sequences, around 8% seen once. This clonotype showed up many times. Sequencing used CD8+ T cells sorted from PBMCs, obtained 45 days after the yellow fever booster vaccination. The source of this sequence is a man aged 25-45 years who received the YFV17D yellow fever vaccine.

The CDR3 is CASSDPAGGTDTQYF. CDR3 DNA sequence: TGTGCCAGTAGTGACCCAGCGGGTGGCACAGATACGCAGTATTTT. This chain joins TRBV19 and TRBJ2-3, with D tentatively TRBD2 (6 bases). CDR3 length: 15 amino acids. CDR1 LNHDA and CDR2 SQIVND come from the germline V gene (reference sequence). Trimming stripped 5 bases from V and 1 base from J, with 13 bases between.